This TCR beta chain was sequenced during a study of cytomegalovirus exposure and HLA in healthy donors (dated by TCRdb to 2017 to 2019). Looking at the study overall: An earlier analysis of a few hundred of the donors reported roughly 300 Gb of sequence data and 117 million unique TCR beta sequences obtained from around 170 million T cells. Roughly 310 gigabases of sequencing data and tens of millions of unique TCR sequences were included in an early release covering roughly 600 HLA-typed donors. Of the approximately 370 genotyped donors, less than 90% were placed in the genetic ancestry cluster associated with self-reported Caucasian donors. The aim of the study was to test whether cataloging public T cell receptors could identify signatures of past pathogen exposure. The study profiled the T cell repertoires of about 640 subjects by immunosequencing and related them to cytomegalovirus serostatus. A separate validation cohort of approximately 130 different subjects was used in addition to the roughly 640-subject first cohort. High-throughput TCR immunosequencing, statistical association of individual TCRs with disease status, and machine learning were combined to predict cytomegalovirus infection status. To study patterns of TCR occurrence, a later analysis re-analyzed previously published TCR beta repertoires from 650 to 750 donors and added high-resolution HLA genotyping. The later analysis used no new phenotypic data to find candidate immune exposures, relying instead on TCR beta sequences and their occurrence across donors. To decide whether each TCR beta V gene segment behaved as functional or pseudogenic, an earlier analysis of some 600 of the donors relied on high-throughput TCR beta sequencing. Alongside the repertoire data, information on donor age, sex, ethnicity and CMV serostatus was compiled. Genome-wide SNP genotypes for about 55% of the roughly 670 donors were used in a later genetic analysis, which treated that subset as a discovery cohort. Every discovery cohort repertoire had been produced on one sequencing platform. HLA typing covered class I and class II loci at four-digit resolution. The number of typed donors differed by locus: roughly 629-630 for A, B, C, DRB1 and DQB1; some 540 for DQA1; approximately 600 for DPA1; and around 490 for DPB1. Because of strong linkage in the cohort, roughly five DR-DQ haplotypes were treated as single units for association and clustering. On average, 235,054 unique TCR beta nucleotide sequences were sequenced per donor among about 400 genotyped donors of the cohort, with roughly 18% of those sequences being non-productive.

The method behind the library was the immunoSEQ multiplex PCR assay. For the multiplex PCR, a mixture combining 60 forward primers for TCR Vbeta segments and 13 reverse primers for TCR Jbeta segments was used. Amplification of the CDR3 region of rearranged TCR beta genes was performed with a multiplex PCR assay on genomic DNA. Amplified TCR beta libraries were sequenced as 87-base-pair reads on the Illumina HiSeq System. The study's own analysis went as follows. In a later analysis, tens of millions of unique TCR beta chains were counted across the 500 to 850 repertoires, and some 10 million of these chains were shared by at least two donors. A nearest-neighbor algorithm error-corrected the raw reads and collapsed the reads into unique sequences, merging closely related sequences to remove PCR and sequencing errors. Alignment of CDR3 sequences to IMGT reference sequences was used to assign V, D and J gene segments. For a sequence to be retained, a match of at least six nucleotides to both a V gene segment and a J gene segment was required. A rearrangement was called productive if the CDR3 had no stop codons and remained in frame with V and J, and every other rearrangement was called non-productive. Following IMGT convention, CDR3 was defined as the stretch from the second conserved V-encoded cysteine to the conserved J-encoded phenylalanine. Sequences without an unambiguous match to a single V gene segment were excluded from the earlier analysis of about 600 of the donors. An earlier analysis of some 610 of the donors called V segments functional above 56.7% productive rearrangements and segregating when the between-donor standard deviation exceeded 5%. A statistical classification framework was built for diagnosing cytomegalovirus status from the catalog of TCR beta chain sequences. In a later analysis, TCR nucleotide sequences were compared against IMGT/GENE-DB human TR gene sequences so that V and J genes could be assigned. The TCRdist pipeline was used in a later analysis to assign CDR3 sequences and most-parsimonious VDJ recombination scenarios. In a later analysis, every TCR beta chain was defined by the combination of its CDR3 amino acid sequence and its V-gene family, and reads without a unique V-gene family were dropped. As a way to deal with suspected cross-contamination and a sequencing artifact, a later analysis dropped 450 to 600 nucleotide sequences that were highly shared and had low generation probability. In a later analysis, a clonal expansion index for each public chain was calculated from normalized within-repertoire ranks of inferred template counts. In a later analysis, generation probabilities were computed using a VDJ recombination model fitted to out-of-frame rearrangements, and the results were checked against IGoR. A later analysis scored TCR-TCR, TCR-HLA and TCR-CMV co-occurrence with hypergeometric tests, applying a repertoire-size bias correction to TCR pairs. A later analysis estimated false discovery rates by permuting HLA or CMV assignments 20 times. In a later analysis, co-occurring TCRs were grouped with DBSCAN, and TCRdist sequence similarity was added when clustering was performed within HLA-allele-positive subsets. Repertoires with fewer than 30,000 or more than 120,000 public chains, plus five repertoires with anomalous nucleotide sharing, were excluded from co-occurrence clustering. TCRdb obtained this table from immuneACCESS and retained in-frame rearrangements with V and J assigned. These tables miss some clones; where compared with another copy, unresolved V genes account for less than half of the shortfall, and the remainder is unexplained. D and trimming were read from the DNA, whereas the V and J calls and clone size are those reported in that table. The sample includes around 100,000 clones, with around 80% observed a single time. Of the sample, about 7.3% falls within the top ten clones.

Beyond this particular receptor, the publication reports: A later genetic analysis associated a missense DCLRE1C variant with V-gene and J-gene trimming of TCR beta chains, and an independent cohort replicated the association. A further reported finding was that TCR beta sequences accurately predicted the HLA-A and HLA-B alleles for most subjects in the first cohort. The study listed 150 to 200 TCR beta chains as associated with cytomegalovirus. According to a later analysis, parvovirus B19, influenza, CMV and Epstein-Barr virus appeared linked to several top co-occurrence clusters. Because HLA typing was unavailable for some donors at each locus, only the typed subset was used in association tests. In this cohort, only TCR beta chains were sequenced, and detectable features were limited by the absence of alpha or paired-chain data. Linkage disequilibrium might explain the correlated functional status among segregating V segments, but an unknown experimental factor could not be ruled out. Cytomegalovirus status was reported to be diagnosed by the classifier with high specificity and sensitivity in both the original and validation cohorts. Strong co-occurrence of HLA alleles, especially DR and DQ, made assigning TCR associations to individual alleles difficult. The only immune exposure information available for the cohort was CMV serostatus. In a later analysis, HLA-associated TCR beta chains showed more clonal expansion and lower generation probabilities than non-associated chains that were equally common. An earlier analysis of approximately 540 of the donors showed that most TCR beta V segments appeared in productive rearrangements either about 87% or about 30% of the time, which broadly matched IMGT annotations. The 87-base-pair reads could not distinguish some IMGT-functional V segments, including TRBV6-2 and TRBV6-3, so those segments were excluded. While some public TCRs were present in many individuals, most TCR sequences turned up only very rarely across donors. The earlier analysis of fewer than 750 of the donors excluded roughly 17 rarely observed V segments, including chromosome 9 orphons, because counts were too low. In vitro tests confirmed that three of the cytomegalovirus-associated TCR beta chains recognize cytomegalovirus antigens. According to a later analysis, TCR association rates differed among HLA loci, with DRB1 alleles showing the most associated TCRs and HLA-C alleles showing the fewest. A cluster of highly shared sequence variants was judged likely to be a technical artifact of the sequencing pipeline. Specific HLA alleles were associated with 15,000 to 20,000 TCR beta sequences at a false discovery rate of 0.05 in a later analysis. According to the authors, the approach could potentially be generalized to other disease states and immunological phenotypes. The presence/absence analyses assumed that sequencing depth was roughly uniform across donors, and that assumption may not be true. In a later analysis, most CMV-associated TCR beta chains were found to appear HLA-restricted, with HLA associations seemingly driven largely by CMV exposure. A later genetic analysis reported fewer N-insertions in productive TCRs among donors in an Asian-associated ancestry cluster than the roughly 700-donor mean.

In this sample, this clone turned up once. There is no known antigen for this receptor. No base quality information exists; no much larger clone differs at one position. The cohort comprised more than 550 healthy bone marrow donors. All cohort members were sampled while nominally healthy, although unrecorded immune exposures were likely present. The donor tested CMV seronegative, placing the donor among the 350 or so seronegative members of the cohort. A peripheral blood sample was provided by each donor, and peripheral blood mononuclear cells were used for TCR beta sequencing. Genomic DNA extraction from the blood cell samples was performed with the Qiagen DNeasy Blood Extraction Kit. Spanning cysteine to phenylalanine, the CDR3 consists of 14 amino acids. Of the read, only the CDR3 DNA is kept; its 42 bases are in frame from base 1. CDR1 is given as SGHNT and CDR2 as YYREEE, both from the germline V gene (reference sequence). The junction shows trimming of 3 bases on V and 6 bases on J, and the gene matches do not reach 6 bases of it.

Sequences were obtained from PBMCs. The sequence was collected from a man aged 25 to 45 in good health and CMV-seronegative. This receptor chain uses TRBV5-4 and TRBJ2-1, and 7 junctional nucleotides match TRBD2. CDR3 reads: CASSSGLEPNEQFF. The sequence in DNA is TGTGCCAGCAGCTCCGGACTAGAGCCCAATGAGCAGTTCTTC.